The present entry profiles one TCR beta chain with its context. Its target is unknown. A second PCR, run for about 7 to 11 cycles, used a sample-barcoded 5' primer plus a J-beta primer mix. TCRdb ran MiXCR on the 5' RACE reads and lists one entry per CDR3 protein. The sample records about 970,000 distinct CDR3 sequences, about 51% being singletons. These data belong to a study of blood T cells in healthy people across ages. Whole-study findings and limits: Naive CD4+ cell counts and diversity both ran higher in long-lived than in aged donors. TCR beta diversity per million T cells fell roughly linearly with age.

At least 7 million PBMCs were isolated per sample. With each sample, at least 5 micrograms of total RNA were extracted. V lost 5 bases and J lost 2, with 11 bases in between. The germline gives CDR1 MNHEY, CDR2 SVGAGI. The length of the CDR3 is 14 residues. Material: blood. The receptor was derived from a woman in her sixties or seventies in good health. This sequence joins TRBV6-5 and TRBJ2-3, with D uncertain. CDR3 nucleotides: TGTGCCAGCAGTGATAGGTGGATCACAGATACGCAGTATTTT. Its translation is CASSDRWITDTQYF.